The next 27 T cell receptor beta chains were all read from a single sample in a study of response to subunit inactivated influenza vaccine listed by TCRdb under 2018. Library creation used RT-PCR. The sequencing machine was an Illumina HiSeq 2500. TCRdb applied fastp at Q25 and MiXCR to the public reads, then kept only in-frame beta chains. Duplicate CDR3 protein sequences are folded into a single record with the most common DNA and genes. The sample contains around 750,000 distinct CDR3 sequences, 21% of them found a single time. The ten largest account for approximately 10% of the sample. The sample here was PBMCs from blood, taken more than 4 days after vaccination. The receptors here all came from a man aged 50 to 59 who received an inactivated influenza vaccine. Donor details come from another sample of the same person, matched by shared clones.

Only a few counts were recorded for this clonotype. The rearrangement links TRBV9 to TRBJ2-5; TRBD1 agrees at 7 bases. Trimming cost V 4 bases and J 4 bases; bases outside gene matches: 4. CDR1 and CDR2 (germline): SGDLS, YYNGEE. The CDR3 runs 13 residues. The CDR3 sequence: CASSTGQVETQYF. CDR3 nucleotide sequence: TGTGCCAGCAGCACCGGACAGGTAGAGACCCAGTACTTC.

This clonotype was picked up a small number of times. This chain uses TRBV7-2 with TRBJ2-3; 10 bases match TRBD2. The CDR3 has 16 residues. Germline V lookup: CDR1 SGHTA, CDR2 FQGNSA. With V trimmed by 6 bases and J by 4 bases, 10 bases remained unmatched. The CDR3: CASSQMASGGSDTQYF. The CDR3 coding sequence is TGTGCCAGCAGTCAAATGGCTAGCGGGGGATCAGATACGCAGTATTTT.

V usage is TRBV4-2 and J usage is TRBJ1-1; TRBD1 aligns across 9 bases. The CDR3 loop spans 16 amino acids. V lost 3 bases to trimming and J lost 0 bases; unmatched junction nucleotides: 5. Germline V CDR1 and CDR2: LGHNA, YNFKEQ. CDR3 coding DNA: TGTGCCAGCAGCCATGCCGGGACAGGGATGAACACTGAAGCTTTCTTT. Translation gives CASSHAGTGMNTEAFF.

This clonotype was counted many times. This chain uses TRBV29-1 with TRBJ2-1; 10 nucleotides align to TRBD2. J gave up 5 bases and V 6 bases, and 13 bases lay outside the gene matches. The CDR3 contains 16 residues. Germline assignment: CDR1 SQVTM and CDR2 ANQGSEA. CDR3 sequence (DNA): TGCAGCGTCCGGGGCCCACTAGCGGGAAAGAACAATGAGCAGTTCTTC. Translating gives CSVRGPLAGKNNEQFF.

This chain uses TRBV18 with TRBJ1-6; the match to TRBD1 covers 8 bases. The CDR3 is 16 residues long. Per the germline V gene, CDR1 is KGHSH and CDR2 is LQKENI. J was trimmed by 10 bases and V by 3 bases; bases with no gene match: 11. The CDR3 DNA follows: TGTGCCAGCTCACCGGGGCAGGGGGCGCATGACTCACCCCTCCACTTT. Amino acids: CASSPGQGAHDSPLHF. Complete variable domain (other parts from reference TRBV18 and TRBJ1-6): NAGVMQNPRHLVRRRGQEARLRCSPMKGHSHVYWYRQLPEEGLKFMVYLQKENIIDESGMPKERFSAEFPKEGPSILRIQQVVRGDSAAYFCASSPGQGAHDSPLHFGNGTRLTVT.

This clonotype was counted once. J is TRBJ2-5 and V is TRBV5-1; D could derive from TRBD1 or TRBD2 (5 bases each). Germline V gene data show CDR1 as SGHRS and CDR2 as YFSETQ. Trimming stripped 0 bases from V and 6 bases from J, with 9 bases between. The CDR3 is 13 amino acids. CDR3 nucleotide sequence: TGCGCCAGCAGCTTGGTGGGGGAGCAGACCCAGTACTTC. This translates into CASSLVGEQTQYF.

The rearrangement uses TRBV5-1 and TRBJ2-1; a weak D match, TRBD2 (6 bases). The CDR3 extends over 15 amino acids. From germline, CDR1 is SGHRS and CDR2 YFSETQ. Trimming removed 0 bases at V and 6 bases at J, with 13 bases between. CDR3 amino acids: CASSLAATRGNEQFF. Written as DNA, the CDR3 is TGCGCCAGCAGCTTGGCCGCGACTAGGGGCAATGAGCAGTTCTTC.

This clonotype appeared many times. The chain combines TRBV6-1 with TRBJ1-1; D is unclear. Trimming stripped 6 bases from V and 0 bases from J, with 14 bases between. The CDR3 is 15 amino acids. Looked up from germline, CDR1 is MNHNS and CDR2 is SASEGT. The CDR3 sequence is CASRGRLGVNTEAFF. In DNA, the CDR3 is TGTGCCAGCAGGGGCAGGCTCGGGGTGAACACTGAAGCTTTCTTT.

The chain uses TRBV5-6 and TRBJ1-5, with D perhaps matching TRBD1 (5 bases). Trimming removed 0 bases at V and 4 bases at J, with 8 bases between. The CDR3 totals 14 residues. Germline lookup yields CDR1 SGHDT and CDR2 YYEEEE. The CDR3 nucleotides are TGTGCCAGCAGCTTGGCAGGGAAGAATCAGCCCCAGCATTTT. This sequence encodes CASSLAGKNQPQHF.

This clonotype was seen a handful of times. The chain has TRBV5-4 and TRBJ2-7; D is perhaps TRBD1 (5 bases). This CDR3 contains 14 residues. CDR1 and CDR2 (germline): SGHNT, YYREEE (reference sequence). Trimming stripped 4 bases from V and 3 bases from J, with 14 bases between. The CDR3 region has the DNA TGTGCCAGCAGCCTTCAGGGCTTTGGCTACGAGCAGTACTTC. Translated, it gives CASSLQGFGYEQYF.

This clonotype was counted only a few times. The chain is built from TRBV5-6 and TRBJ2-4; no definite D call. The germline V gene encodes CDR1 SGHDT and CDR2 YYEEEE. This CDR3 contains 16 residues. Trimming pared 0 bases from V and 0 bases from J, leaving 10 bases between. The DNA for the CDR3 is TGTGCCAGCAGCTTGGTGATGGAGCTAGCCAAAAACATTCAGTACTTC. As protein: CASSLVMELAKNIQYF.

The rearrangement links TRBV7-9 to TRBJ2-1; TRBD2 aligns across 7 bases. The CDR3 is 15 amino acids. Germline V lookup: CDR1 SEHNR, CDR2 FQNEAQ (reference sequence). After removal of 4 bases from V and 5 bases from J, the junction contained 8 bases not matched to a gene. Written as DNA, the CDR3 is TGTGCCAGCAGCTCCCAGCGGGGTCGAAACAATGAGCAGTTCTTC. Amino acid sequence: CASSSQRGRNNEQFF. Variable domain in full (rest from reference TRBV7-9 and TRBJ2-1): DTGVSQNPRHKITKRGQNVTFRCDPISEHNRLYWYRQTLGQGPEFLTYFQNEAQLEKSRLLSDRFSAERPKGSFSTLEIQRTEQGDSAMYLCASSSQRGRNNEQFFGPGTRLTVL.

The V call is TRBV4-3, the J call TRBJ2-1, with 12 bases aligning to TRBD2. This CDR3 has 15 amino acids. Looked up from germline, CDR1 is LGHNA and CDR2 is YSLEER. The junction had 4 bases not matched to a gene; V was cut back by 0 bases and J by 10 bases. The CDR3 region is CASSQDAGLAGEQFF. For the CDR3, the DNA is TGCGCCAGCAGCCAAGATGCCGGACTAGCGGGAGAGCAGTTCTTC.

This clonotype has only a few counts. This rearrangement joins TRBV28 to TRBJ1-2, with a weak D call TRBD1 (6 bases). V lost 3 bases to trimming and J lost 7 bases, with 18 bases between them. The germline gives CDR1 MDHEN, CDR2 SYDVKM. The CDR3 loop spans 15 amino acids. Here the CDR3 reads CASSLWGAPDLGYTF. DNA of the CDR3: TGTGCCAGCAGTTTGTGGGGGGCGCCGGACCTTGGCTACACCTTC.

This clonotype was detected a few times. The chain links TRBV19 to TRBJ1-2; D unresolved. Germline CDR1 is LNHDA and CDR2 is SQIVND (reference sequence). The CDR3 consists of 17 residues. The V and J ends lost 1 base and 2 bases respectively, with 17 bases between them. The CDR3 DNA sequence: TGTGCCAGTAGTATAGGGAGACACGCCTCTGGAAACTATGGCTACACCTTC. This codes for CASSIGRHASGNYGYTF.

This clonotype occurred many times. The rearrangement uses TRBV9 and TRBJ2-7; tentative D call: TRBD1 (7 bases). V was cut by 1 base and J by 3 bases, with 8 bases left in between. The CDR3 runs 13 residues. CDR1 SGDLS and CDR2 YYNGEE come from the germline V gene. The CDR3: CASSVQGGYEQYF. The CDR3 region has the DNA TGTGCCAGCAGCGTACAGGGGGGCTACGAGCAGTACTTC.

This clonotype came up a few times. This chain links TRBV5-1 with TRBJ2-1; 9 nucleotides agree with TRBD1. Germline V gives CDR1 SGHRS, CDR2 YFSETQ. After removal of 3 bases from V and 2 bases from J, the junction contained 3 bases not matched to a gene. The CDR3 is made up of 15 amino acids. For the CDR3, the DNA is TGCGCCAGCAGCTGGGGACAGGGCCCCTACAATGAGCAGTTCTTC. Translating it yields CASSWGQGPYNEQFF.

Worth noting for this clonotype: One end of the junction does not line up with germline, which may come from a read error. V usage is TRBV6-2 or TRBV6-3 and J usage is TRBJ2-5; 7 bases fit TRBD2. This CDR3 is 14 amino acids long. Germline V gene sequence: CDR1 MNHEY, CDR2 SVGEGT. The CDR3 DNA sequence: TGTGCCAGCAGTTACGAAGCAGGGAGGGAGACCAAGTACTTC. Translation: CASSYEAGRETKYF.

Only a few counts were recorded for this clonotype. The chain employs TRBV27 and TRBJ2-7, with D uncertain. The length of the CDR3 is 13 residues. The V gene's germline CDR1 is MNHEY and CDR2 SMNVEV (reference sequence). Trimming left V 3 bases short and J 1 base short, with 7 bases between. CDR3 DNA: TGTGCCAGCAGTTTCTCCAAATCCTACGAGCAGTACTTC. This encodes CASSFSKSYEQYF.

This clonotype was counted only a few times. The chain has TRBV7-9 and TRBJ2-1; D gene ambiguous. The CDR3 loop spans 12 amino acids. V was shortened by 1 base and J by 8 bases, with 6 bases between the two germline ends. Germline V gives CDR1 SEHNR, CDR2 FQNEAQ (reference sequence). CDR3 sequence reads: CASSLEHDEQFF. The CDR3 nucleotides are TGTGCCAGCAGCTTAGAACACGATGAGCAGTTCTTC.

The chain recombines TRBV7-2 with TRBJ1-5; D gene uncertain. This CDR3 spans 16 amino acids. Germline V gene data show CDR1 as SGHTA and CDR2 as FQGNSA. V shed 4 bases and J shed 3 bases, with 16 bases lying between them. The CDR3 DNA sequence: TGTGCCAGCAGCTGGGGAACTGGGCTACTCAATCAGCCCCAGCATTTT. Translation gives CASSWGTGLLNQPQHF.

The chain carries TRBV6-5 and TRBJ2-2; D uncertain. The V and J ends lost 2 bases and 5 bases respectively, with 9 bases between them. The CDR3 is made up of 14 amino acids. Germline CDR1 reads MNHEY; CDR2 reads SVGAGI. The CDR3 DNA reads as TGTGCCAGCAGTTACCTTATACGGACCGGGGAGCTGTTTTTT. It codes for CASSYLIRTGELFF.

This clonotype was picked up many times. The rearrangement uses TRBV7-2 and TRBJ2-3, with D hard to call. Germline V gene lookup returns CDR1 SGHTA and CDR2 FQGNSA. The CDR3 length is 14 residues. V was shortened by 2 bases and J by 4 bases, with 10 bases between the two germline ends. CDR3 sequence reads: CASSLRWGADTQYF. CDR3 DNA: TGTGCCAGCAGCTTACGCTGGGGTGCAGATACGCAGTATTTT.

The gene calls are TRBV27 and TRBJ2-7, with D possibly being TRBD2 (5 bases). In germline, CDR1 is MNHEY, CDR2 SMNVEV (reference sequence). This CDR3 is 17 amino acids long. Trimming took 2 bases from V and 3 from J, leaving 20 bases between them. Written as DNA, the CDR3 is TGTGCCAGCAGTTTAGCGAGTGGAGTGCGTCGGGACTACGAGCAGTACTTC. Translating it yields CASSLASGVRRDYEQYF.

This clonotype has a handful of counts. The CDR3 reads CASSEDRGPYGYTF. CDR3 nucleotides: TGTGCCAGCAGTGAAGACAGGGGACCCTATGGCTACACCTTC. J is TRBJ1-2 and V is TRBV25-1; 8 bases fit TRBD1. CDR3 length: 14 amino acids. V was clipped by 2 bases and J by 4 bases; unmatched bases: 3. Looked up from germline, CDR1 is MGHDK and CDR2 is SYGVNS.

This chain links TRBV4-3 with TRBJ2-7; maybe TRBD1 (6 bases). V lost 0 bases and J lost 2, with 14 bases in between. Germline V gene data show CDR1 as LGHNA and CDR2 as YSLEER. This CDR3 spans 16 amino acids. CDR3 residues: CASSQDIGQTTYEQYF. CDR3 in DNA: TGCGCCAGCAGCCAAGATATTGGACAGACGACCTACGAGCAGTACTTC.

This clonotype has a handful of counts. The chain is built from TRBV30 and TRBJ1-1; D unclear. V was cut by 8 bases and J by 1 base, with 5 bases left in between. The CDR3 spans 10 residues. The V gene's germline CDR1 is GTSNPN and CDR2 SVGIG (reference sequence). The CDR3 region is CAGRNTEAFF. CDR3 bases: TGTGCCGGACGGAACACTGAAGCTTTCTTT.